What follows is one T cell receptor beta chain and its context. The antigen is unknown. The entry originates in a study of lymphopenia after photon versus proton radiotherapy. Overall study results and limits: After lymphocyte nadir, photon-treated repertoires showed oligoclonal expansion, especially CD8+ Temra.

Germline lookup yields CDR1 MNHNS and CDR2 SASEGT. The CDR3 consists of 13 residues. With 5 bases clipped from V and 4 bases from J, the junction kept 0 bases outside the gene matches. Clones were read by immunoSEQ multiplex PCR, and TCRdb kept only the in-frame ones, dropping some. Here the sample spans around 63,000 clones, about 86% being singletons. The sample was peripheral blood, taken from a patient treated with photon-based radiotherapy. J is TRBJ2-2 and V is TRBV6-1, with 8 bases lining up with TRBD2. This receptor was obtained from a middle-aged man with gastric cancer. The CDR3 DNA is TGTGCCAGCAGTCGGGGGGGCACCGGGGAGCTGTTTTTT. Encoded protein: CASSRGGTGELFF.